The clone carrying this T cell receptor beta chain was found a few times. The antigen remains unidentified. Naive-designated CD8 cells lacked CD45RO, were positively enriched for CCR7, and omitted terminally differentiated effector memory CD45RA+ cells. This sample was taken from a study of shared clonotypes between healthy human individuals. Study-level points and caveats: Incompleteness in sorted-subset sequencing, despite large depth, was shown by rarefaction. Some clonotypes were shared by all four sorted-subset donors, while others were not shared. The non-shared ones had lower generation probabilities than the shared ones.

The table came from immunoSEQ multiplex PCR; TCRdb's copy has only in-frame clones and leaves some out. This sample yields about 2,200,000 clones, of which approximately 94% are seen a single time; approximately 1.7% belongs to the top ten. Trimming took 6 bases from V and 2 from J, leaving 13 bases between them. Germline CDR1 reads MDHEN; CDR2 reads SYDVKM. This CDR3 has 14 amino acids. The sample was naive CD8+ T cells from PBMCs. The sequence derives from a man between 18 and 29 years old in good health. Some clones in this sample may be carry-over from other donors' samples. The chain carries TRBV28 and TRBJ1-1; D gene uncertain. The CDR3 nucleotides are TGTGCCAGCAGACAACCCGGCATCAACACTGAAGCTTTCTTT. This translates into CASRQPGINTEAFF.